Sequencing of this T cell receptor beta chain was carried out in a study of blood T cell repertoires in COVID-19. Looking at the study overall: The study drew acute and convalescent COVID-19 samples from the United States, Italy and Spain.

Here immunoSEQ multiplex PCR was the method, and the copy in TCRdb shows in-frame clones only, minus some. The sample includes 200,000 to 300,000 clones, about nine tenths of them seen just once. This CDR3 comprises 14 residues. Germline V gene lookup returns CDR1 MGHRA and CDR2 YSYEKL. Trimming left V 3 bases short and J 3 bases short, with 9 bases between. The study recruited people aged 18 to 89 years across some 23 US areas. Participants reported their clinical history, and cohort assignment relied on those reports. The source is a woman under 30 who had recovered from COVID-19. Sample: PBMCs or T cells enriched from blood (not recorded which). This chain connects TRBV4-1 to TRBJ1-5; D unclear. CDR3 DNA: TGCGCCAGCAGCCAGATGGAGTTCAATCAGCCCCAGCATTTT. This encodes CASSQMEFNQPQHF.